Sequencing of this T cell receptor (beta chain) was carried out in a study of CD8+ T cells in alopecia areata. Trimming removed 3 bases at V and 10 bases at J, with 14 bases between. Germline lookup yields CDR1 SGHRS and CDR2 YFSETQ. CDR3 length: 13 amino acids. Extraction and reverse transcription of RNA yielded cDNA as the sequencing template. Generated by immunoSEQ multiplex PCR, the TCRdb table keeps only in-frame clones and is missing some. The sample holds some 120,000 clones, over 60% seen once. Treatment given: oral pan-JAK inhibitor, 5-10 mg twice daily. The chain joins TRBV5-1 to TRBJ2-1; a possible D gene is TRBD2 (5 bases). This TCR came from a human donor with alopecia areata. The sequences come from CD4+ T cells sorted from blood, collected at week 4, from a patient treated with tofacitinib. The CDR3, as DNA: TGCGCCAGCAGCTCGGACTCCCGGGTCGAGCAGTTCTTC. Encoded protein: CASSSDSRVEQFF.